This is a list of T cell receptor beta chains from one sample in a study of blood T cell repertoires in COVID-19. The protocol was immunoSEQ multiplex PCR, while the TCRdb copy is restricted to in-frame clones and leaves out a portion. The sample lists some 330,000 clones, about four fifths occurring once. The sample taken for sequencing was PBMCs or T cells enriched from blood (not recorded which). These receptor sequences come from a woman in her 50s who had recovered from COVID-19. Both conserved end residues are trimmed from each CDR3. The D gene is left open where the match is weak.

TRBV6-2/TRBV6-3	NA	ASSFNRQLQAF
TRBV3-1/TRBV3-2	TRBD2	ASSQEGGGSYNEQF
TRBV12-5	NA	ASGPGTEETQY
TRBV4-1	NA	ASSQVSGLRETQY
TRBV6-5	TRBD1	ATGQGSYNEQF
TRBV24-1	NA	ATSDRDSEMGTQY
TRBV19	NA	ASSKKGGGTGDNSPLH
TRBV7-2	NA	ASSLDRNTEAF
TRBV11-3	NA	ASSPSGAGYT
TRBV4-1	TRBD2	ASSPVKRETTDTQY
TRBV3-1/TRBV3-2	NA	ASSQAAGESYGYT
TRBV12-3/TRBV12-4	TRBD1	ASIISGTGVAF
TRBV5-8	NA	ASTDPGFGYEQY
TRBV4-3	NA	ASSQDLTHRGSYGYT
TRBV7-9	NA	ASSFTQGTNYGYT
TRBV7-9	NA	ASIGGRPTEAF
TRBV7-2	NA	ASSLEGLLAKNIQY
TRBV7-2	TRBD1	ASSLRAGTGRVYEQY
TRBV5-4	NA	ASSFRDTGHGYT
TRBV10-3	NA	AISDSRTAGNTIY
TRBV7-9	NA	ASSSEVSSNYGYT
TRBV5-1	NA	ASSPPMSPPDEQY
TRBV30	NA	AAREAYGYT
TRBV30	NA	ASSGGADYGYT
TRBV11-3	NA	ASSPEGGFGYT
TRBV29-1	NA	SGELGYEQY
TRBV2	NA	ARGAGSGTDTQY
TRBV7-9	TRBD1	ASRPGTGALNTEAF
TRBV18	NA	ASSPRTGVGEQY
TRBV11-3	TRBD1	ASSPAGQGTTEAF
TRBV27	TRBD1	ASSLSAGDRAYGYT
TRBV3-1/TRBV3-2	NA	ASSQRGTRRLQETQY
TRBV18	NA	ASSPRGPSSGANVLT
TRBV3-1/TRBV3-2	TRBD1	ASSRTQGVSEAF
TRBV7-2	NA	ASSLSSSTGELF